Listed here are 17 T cell receptor beta chains from one sample, sequenced in a study of shared clonotypes between healthy human individuals. Naive CD8 cells lacked CD45RO and underwent positive selection for CCR7, leaving out terminally differentiated effector memory CD45RA+ cells. Sequenced by immunoSEQ multiplex PCR; TCRdb stores in-frame clones only, minus some. The sample lists about 2 million clones; roughly 94% were seen once. Sequencing input: naive CD8+ T cells sorted from blood. These receptors all come from a man aged 18 to 29 in good health.

The gene calls are TRBV7-9 and TRBJ2-5; 7 bases agree with TRBD1. Trimming cost V 11 bases and J 2 bases; bases outside gene matches: 5. The CDR3 is 12 residues long. The V gene's germline CDR1 is SEHNR and CDR2 FQNEAQ (reference sequence). In DNA, the CDR3 is TGTGCCGAGGGGACAGAACAAGAGACCCAGTACTTC. Translating gives CAEGTEQETQYF.

The V gene is TRBV2, the J gene TRBJ1-1; 9 bases match TRBD1. CDR1 and CDR2 from the germline V gene are SNHLY and FYNNEI. The CDR3 runs to 14 residues. With V trimmed by 8 bases and J by 1 base, 5 bases remained unmatched. CDR3 in amino acids: CASHWTGENTEAFF. The CDR3 bases are TGTGCCAGCCACTGGACAGGGGAGAACACTGAAGCTTTCTTT. The full variable domain, with the rest looked up from reference TRBV2 and TRBJ1-1, is EPEVTQTPSHQVTQMGQEVILRCVPISNHLYFYWYRQILGQKVEFLVSFYNNEISEKSEIFDDQFSVERPDGSNFTLKIRSTKLEDSAMYFCASHWTGENTEAFFGQGTRLTVV.

This clone was detected a few times. This sample includes further DNA sequences coding for the same CDR3. The genes are TRBV27 and TRBJ1-5, with TRBD1 matching 9 bases. The germline V gene encodes CDR1 MNHEY and CDR2 SMNVEV (reference sequence). This CDR3 is built from 15 residues. V was pared by 3 bases and J by 5 bases, with 5 bases of the junction left unmatched. CDR3 in DNA: TGTGCCAGCAGTTTGGGACAGGGTGCGCATCAGCCCCAGCATTTT. Its protein product is CASSLGQGAHQPQHF.

The chain recombines TRBV21-1 with TRBJ1-4. TRBV21-1 has pseudogene status. CDR3 length: 18 residues. The CDR3 here is CASSKGGLGAATNEKLFF. CDR3 nucleotide sequence: TGTGCCAGCAGCAAAGGGGGACTGGGAGCTGCAACTAATGAAAAACTGTTTTTT.

The CDR3 here is CASSLTRDSSSYEQYF. CDR3 nucleotides: TGCGCCAGCAGCTTGACCCGGGACAGCAGCTCCTACGAGCAGTACTTC. This chain joins TRBV5-1 and TRBJ2-7; 7 bases agree with TRBD1. V lost 1 base and J lost 0; bases outside the gene matches: 7. The CDR3 consists of 16 residues. The germline V gene encodes CDR1 SGHRS and CDR2 YFSETQ.

This rearrangement joins TRBV11-2 to TRBJ2-3; D ambiguous. This CDR3 spans 12 amino acids. Trimming took 5 bases from V and 4 from J, leaving 7 bases between them. Germline V gene sequence: CDR1 SGHAT, CDR2 FQNNGV. The CDR3 region has the DNA TGTGCCAGCAGCAGGGCGCCAGATACGCAGTATTTT. Its protein product is CASSRAPDTQYF.

V and J are TRBV7-8 and TRBJ2-7; 14 bases match TRBD2. Germline CDR1 SGHVS, CDR2 FQNEAQ. The CDR3 is 17 residues long. The CDR3 nucleotides read TGTTGCTCTACCGCGGGACTAGCGGGGGCAAGCTCCTACGAGCAGTACTTC. The encoded protein is CCSTAGLAGASSYEQYF.

This chain links TRBV2 with TRBJ2-7; D possibly corresponds to TRBD2 (5 bases). Trimming removed 8 bases at V and 5 bases at J, with 16 bases between. CDR3 length: 13 amino acids. Germline V gives CDR1 SNHLY, CDR2 FYNNEI. The CDR3 DNA reads as TGTGCCAGCTGTTGGACCCCGGAGGACGAGCAGTACTTC. Residues: CASCWTPEDEQYF. Filled out from reference TRBV2 and TRBJ2-7, the complete variable domain reads EPEVTQTPSHQVTQMGQEVILRCVPISNHLYFYWYRQILGQKVEFLVSFYNNEISEKSEIFDDQFSVERPDGSNFTLKIRSTKLEDSAMYFCASCWTPEDEQYFGPGTRLTVT.

This rearrangement joins TRBV2 to TRBJ2-7; tentative D call: TRBD2 (5 bases). The CDR3 sequence is 14 residues long. Germline CDR1 is SNHLY and CDR2 is FYNNEI. Trimming stripped 2 bases from V and 0 bases from J, with 8 bases between. The CDR3 reads CASSESGSSYEQYF. CDR3 nucleotides: TGTGCCAGCAGTGAATCGGGGAGCTCCTACGAGCAGTACTTC.

This sequence joins TRBV6-6 and TRBJ2-2; TRBD2 is a possible D gene (6 bases). CDR1 is MNHNY, CDR2 SVGAGI, per germline (reference sequence). V lost 4 bases and J lost 3, with 9 bases in between. This CDR3 has 14 residues. In DNA form, the CDR3 reads TGTGCCAGCAGTTGGGGACTTGACACCGGGGAGCTGTTTTTT. Protein sequence: CASSWGLDTGELFF.

To note about this clone: This CDR3 is also generated by other DNA sequences in the sample. The chain is built from TRBV2 and TRBJ2-7, with a weak D call TRBD2 (6 bases). The germline V gene has CDR1 SNHLY and CDR2 FYNNEI. The CDR3 runs to 12 residues. Trimming shortened V by 3 bases and J by 4 bases, and 7 bases separated the two germline ends. The CDR3 protein is CASSEEGYEQYF. In nucleotides, the CDR3 is TGTGCCAGCAGTGAGGAGGGGTACGAGCAGTACTTC.

The chain couples TRBV21-1 to TRBJ1-1. TRBV21-1 is reported as a pseudogene. This CDR3 has 15 residues. CDR3 nucleotide sequence: TGTGCCAGCAGCAAGACCTTGGCGGTAAACACTGAAGCTTTCTTT. This sequence encodes CASSKTLAVNTEAFF.

The CDR3 bases are TGTGCCAGCAGCCGACGCACAGATACGCAGTATTTT. It yields the protein CASSRRTDTQYF. V and J are TRBV5-4 and TRBJ2-3; no clear D gene. CDR1 is SGHNT and CDR2 is YYREEE in the germline V gene (reference sequence). CDR3 length: 12 residues. Between the trimmed V and J ends, which lost 4 bases and 1 base, there was a span of 4 bases.

This sequence joins TRBV27 and TRBJ2-7; unclear D gene. V shed 0 bases and J shed 3 bases, with 12 bases lying between them. Germline CDR1 and CDR2: MNHEY and SMNVEV (reference sequence). The CDR3 has 15 amino acids. In nucleotides, the CDR3 is TGTGCCAGCAGTTTATCGTCTCCAGGATTCTACGAGCAGTACTTC. It specifies CASSLSSPGFYEQYF.

The J gene is TRBJ2-1, the V gene TRBV27, with D uncertain. The CDR3 has 14 amino acids. Germline V gene sequence: CDR1 MNHEY, CDR2 SMNVEV (reference sequence). V lost 7 bases and J 5 bases, leaving 15 bases between the germline ends. The CDR3 loop is CASNRRPSHNEQFF. The CDR3 nucleotides read TGTGCCAGCAATAGGCGACCGTCGCACAATGAGCAGTTCTTC.

The chain employs TRBV10-3 and TRBJ1-2; weak D call: TRBD1 (5 bases). This CDR3 has 15 amino acids. V gave up 3 bases and J gave up 0 bases, with 11 bases separating them. Germline V CDR1 and CDR2: ENHRY, SYGVKD. In nucleotides, the CDR3 is TGTGCCATCAGTGACGGGGGGTTGGCTAACTATGGCTACACCTTC. It codes for CAISDGGLANYGYTF.

The chain combines TRBV11-3 with TRBJ1-3; 9 bases align to TRBD1. The CDR3 is made up of 19 amino acids. V trimming: 7 bases; J trimming: 1 base; junction bases outside the gene matches: 17. The germline V gene encodes CDR1 SGHNT and CDR2 YENEEA. CDR3 in amino acids: CASIPLRGQGFGSGNTIYF. In DNA, the CDR3 is TGTGCCAGCATCCCTCTTCGGGGACAGGGTTTCGGATCTGGAAACACCATATATTTT.